This T cell receptor (beta chain) was sequenced for a study of spatial heterogeneity in lung cancer. Study-wide findings and caveats: Among blood samples, ubiquitous expanded tumor TCRs appeared more at resection than at follow-up.

Trimming shortened V by 2 bases and J by 0 bases, and 7 bases separated the two germline ends. The CDR3 loop spans 13 amino acids. Germline V gives CDR1 GTSNPN, CDR2 SVGIG (reference sequence). TCRdb processed the 5' RACE reads anew with MiXCR; each CDR3 protein has one entry. Here the sample spans 35,000 to 45,000 distinct CDR3 sequences, about 7.7% being singletons. Regarding time point: sample taken at primary tumor resection. Samples were donated by 72 untreated early-stage non-small cell lung cancer patients. This clonotype appeared many times. What it binds is not known. The chain joins TRBV30 to TRBJ1-1; D remains ambiguous. This receptor was obtained from a female donor with early-stage non-small cell lung cancer. This material consisted of PBMCs, taken at surgery. CDR3 DNA sequence: TGTGCCTGGAGTCCAAACTTGAACACTGAAGCTTTCTTT. This codes for CAWSPNLNTEAFF.